Here is one TCR beta chain with its context. This sample was taken from a study of cytomegalovirus exposure and HLA in healthy donors. PCR was performed using 60 Vbeta and 13 Jbeta primers. Profiling relied on immunoSEQ multiplex PCR, and the TCRdb table lists in-frame clones only, not all of them. The sample lists tens of thousands of clones, roughly 73% seen once, with under 4% in the top ten. This CDR3 contains 14 residues. The V gene's germline CDR1 is SGHRS and CDR2 YFSETQ. V was clipped by 4 bases and J by 5 bases, with 15 bases between them. The TCR originated in a woman between 35 and 50 years old in good health and CMV-seronegative. The sequenced material came from PBMCs. This chain uses TRBV5-1 with TRBJ1-2; a weak D match, TRBD1 (6 bases). The CDR3 coding sequence is TGCGCCAGCAGCCCGACAGGCGAACTTTATGGCTACACCTTC. Translation gives CASSPTGELYGYTF. The entire variable domain, with the rest obtained from reference TRBV5-1 and TRBJ1-2, is as follows: KAGVTQTPRYLIKTRGQQVTLSCSPISGHRSVSWYQQTPGQGLQFLFEYFSETQRNKGNFPGRFSGRQFSNSRSEMNVSTLELGDSALYLCASSPTGELYGYTFGSGTRLTVV.